The source of this T cell receptor beta chain is a study of T cells in pancreatic ductal adenocarcinoma. Study-wide findings and caveats: Unique clonotypes were approximately 8-fold more numerous in blood than in tumor. No significant tumor-blood clonality difference; means were about 0.11 and 0.072.

Turning to this clone: Its matching antigen is unknown. Relative to the germline gene, one junction end is altered; a read error may explain this.

Germline CDR1 reads LNHNV; CDR2 reads YYDKDF (reference sequence). There are 13 residues in the CDR3. Selected pancreatic ductal adenocarcinoma patients had undergone surgery without neoadjuvant therapy. Produced via immunoSEQ multiplex PCR; TCRdb's table is partial and in-frame only. The sample has over 90,000 clones; around 96% are singletons. What was sequenced was PBMCs. The clonotype comes from a human donor with pancreatic ductal adenocarcinoma. This chain links TRBV15 with TRBJ2-3; weak D call: TRBD1 (6 bases). The CDR3 nucleotides are TGTGCCACCAGCAGAGAGAGACGGGCCCAGGGGAATTTT. Protein product: CATSRERRAQGNF.